The next 8 T cell receptor beta chains were all read from a single sample in a study of OX40 agonist ivuxolimab in advanced cancers. TCRdb's copy holds only in-frame clones and misses some; the assay was immunoSEQ multiplex PCR. The table lists 60,000 to 100,000 clones, around 94% of them singletons. The material sequenced was CD4+ or CD8+ T cells sorted from blood, taken in a trial of the OX40 agonist ivuxolimab. Source of these receptors: an adult with an advanced solid tumor such as melanoma, head and neck, liver or kidney cancer.

The V gene is TRBV9, the J gene TRBJ2-1; D could derive from TRBD1 or TRBD2 (5 bases each). Trimming removed 3 bases from V and 3 bases from J, with 19 bases in between. Germline V CDR1 and CDR2: SGDLS, YYNGEE. The CDR3 runs 17 residues. The CDR3 nucleotides are TGTGCCAGCAGCGCAGCATTTTCCGGGACGGACTACAATGAGCAGTTCTTC. This encodes CASSAAFSGTDYNEQFF.

The rearrangement joins TRBV6-5 to TRBJ2-7; TRBD1 agrees at 9 bases. Germline V gene sequence: CDR1 MNHEY, CDR2 SVGAGI. The CDR3 is made up of 14 amino acids. Unmatched junction bases numbered 7, after V lost 7 bases and J lost 3 bases. The CDR3 nucleotides are TGTGCCAGCACCCTACCGGGACAGGGCTACGAGCAGTACTTC. Protein: CASTLPGQGYEQYF.

The rearrangement links TRBV2 to TRBJ1-2, with D maybe TRBD1 (6 bases). Germline V gives CDR1 SNHLY, CDR2 FYNNEI. Deletions cut 10 bases from V and 4 bases from J, with 16 bases between. CDR3 size: 13 residues. The CDR3 is CATPTGGPYGYTF. As DNA, the CDR3 is TGTGCCACCCCGACAGGAGGTCCCTATGGCTACACCTTC.

This sequence joins TRBV4-1 and TRBJ1-5; D is unresolved. This CDR3 is built from 13 residues. Trimming took off 1 base at V and 5 bases at J, with 6 bases between the two ends. The germline V gene encodes CDR1 MGHRA and CDR2 YSYEKL. This chain's CDR3 is CASSQGPDQPQHF. For the CDR3, the DNA is TGCGCCAGCAGCCAAGGACCGGATCAGCCCCAGCATTTT.

The gene calls are TRBV9 and TRBJ2-7, with 8 bases that match TRBD2. The CDR3 runs to 13 residues. V trimming: 4 bases; J trimming: 5 bases; junction bases outside the gene matches: 5. The germline gives CDR1 SGDLS, CDR2 YYNGEE. The CDR3 here is CASSLDSGNEQYF. DNA for the CDR3: TGTGCCAGCAGCTTGGATAGCGGGAACGAGCAGTACTTC.

This sequence joins TRBV5-4 and TRBJ2-2; 8 bases agree with TRBD2. The V and J ends lost 4 bases and 1 base, in that order; junction bases with no gene match: 9. This CDR3 region has 17 residues. CDR1 and CDR2 from the germline V gene are SGHNT and YYREEE (reference sequence). CDR3 loop: CASSPESGGLNTGELFF. As DNA, the CDR3 is TGTGCCAGCAGCCCCGAGAGCGGGGGACTGAACACCGGGGAGCTGTTTTTT. The complete variable domain, with remaining parts taken from reference TRBV5-4 and TRBJ2-2, reads ETGVTQSPTHLIKTRGQQVTLRCSSQSGHNTVSWYQQALGQGPQFIFQYYREEENGRGNFPPRFSGLQFPNYSSELNVNALELDDSALYLCASSPESGGLNTGELFFGEGSRLTVL.

The chain links TRBV7-6 to TRBJ1-5; D ambiguous. Trimming pared 0 bases from V and 6 bases from J, leaving 6 bases between. Per germline, CDR1 SGHVS and CDR2 FNYEAQ. The CDR3 runs to 13 residues. CDR3 coding DNA: TGTGCCAGCAGCTTAGCTATTAGTCAGCCCCAGCATTTT. Its protein is CASSLAISQPQHF.

The chain links TRBV5-8 to TRBJ2-5, with TRBD2 identical over 7 bases. The CDR3 extends over 15 amino acids. The junction had 8 bases not matched to a gene; V was cut back by 4 bases and J by 2 bases. Looked up from germline, CDR1 is SGHTS and CDR2 is YDEGEE. The DNA of the CDR3 is TGTGCCAGCAGCCGCCGGCCGGGGGGACAAGAGACCCAGTACTTC. Residues: CASSRRPGGQETQYF.